What follows are 22 T cell receptor beta chains derived from one specimen sequenced in a study of shared clonotypes between healthy human individuals. Generated by immunoSEQ multiplex PCR, the TCRdb table keeps only in-frame clones and is missing some. The table includes about 120,000 clones, under 70% detected once. Specimen: memory CD8+ T cells sorted from blood. The subset here: CD45RO+ cells pooled with CCR7-negative TemRA cells. All receptors come from a woman aged 25 to 39 in good health.

This clone has a handful of counts. J is TRBJ1-2 and V is TRBV10-2; D is undetermined. CDR1 and CDR2 (germline): WSHSY, SAAADI. Between the trimmed V and J ends, which lost 3 bases and 8 bases, there was a span of 7 bases. The CDR3 has 11 residues. The CDR3 bases are TGCGCCAGCAGTGACGGATGGGGCTACACCTTC. It yields the protein CASSDGWGYTF.

The J gene is TRBJ2-1, the V gene TRBV6-5, with 7 bases matching TRBD2. V gave up 2 bases and J gave up 4 bases; unmatched junction bases: 2. Germline V gives CDR1 MNHEY, CDR2 SVGAGI. The length of the CDR3 is 14 residues. For the CDR3, the DNA is TGTGCCAGCAGTTACACAGCGGGGTACAATGAGCAGTTCTTC. This gives the protein CASSYTAGYNEQFF.

The V and J genes are TRBV10-3 and TRBJ2-1, with D perhaps matching TRBD1 or TRBD2 (5 bases each). The CDR3 contains 16 residues. V dropped 5 bases and J dropped 0 bases, with 14 bases sitting between them. Germline lookup yields CDR1 ENHRY and CDR2 SYGVKD. CDR3 DNA: TGTGCCATCAGTCCCCTCGAGGGGAGCTCCTACAATGAGCAGTTCTTC. Residues: CAISPLEGSSYNEQFF.

This clone appeared once. The V and J genes are TRBV7-8 and TRBJ2-1; 9 positions match TRBD2. V was pared by 4 bases and J by 6 bases, with 10 bases of the junction left unmatched. From germline, CDR1 is SGHVS and CDR2 FQNEAQ. This CDR3 is 16 amino acids long. CDR3 amino acids: CASSSPTSGWGNEQFF. The CDR3 DNA is TGTGCCAGCAGCTCCCCAACTAGCGGGTGGGGCAATGAGCAGTTCTTC.

V is TRBV10-2 and J is TRBJ2-7; D gene unclear. In germline, CDR1 is WSHSY, CDR2 SAAADI. CDR3 size: 14 residues. Trimming removed 7 bases at V and 4 bases at J, with 17 bases between. Here the CDR3 reads CASTTSPTFYEQYF. CDR3 sequence (DNA): TGCGCCAGCACGACTTCGCCTACATTTTACGAGCAGTACTTC.

This clone was observed a few times. V and J are TRBV12-5 and TRBJ1-2; 7 nucleotides line up with TRBD1. Trimming at V came to 3 bases and at J to 5 bases, leaving 12 bases not matched to a gene. The CDR3 spans 16 residues. Germline CDR1 is LGHNT and CDR2 is FRNRAP. CDR3 DNA sequence: TGTGCTAGTGGTTTAGACAGGGAGGCACACCGTTATGGCTACACCTTC. Its protein is CASGLDREAHRYGYTF.

CDR3 sequence (DNA): TGTGCCAGCAGCCAAGAGACTAGCGGGGGATTAGGGCAGTACTTC. This codes for CASSQETSGGLGQYF. The chain combines TRBV4-2 with TRBJ2-7, with TRBD2 matching over 12 bases. The length of the CDR3 is 15 residues. Germline CDR1 and CDR2: LGHNA and YNFKEQ. The V segment lost 0 bases and the J segment 9 bases; nucleotides outside the gene matches: 6.

This clone was picked up many times. The V call is TRBV10-3, the J call TRBJ1-2; D may be TRBD1 (6 bases). Germline V gives CDR1 ENHRY, CDR2 SYGVKD. Trimming took 4 bases from V and 1 from J, leaving 19 bases between them. The CDR3 spans 17 residues. The CDR3 region has the DNA TGTGCCATCAGTGCACGGACAGCTGCAGAAATTAACTATGGCTACACCTTC. It encodes CAISARTAAEINYGYTF.

The chain has TRBV5-1 and TRBJ2-1, with 7 bases fitting TRBD2. The CDR3 is made up of 15 amino acids. CDR1 is SGHRS and CDR2 is YFSETQ in the germline V gene. J gave up 3 bases and V 2 bases, and 5 bases lay outside the gene matches. CDR3 bases: TGCGCCAGCAGCTTAACTAGCGCGAACTACAATGAGCAGTTCTTC. It codes for CASSLTSANYNEQFF.

J is TRBJ1-2 and V is TRBV5-4; D gene unclear. The ends were cut back, 2 bases at V and 0 bases at J, with 14 bases in the middle. Per germline, CDR1 SGHNT and CDR2 YYREEE (reference sequence). The CDR3 runs 16 residues. The CDR3 spells CASSFYGESTNYGYTF. CDR3 DNA sequence: TGTGCCAGCAGCTTCTATGGCGAATCTACTAACTATGGCTACACCTTC.

V usage is TRBV5-1 and J usage is TRBJ2-5, with D possibly matching TRBD1 (6 bases). V lost 5 bases, J lost 0 bases, and 14 bases lay in between. The CDR3 runs to 15 residues. The germline CDR1 and CDR2 sequences are SGHRS and YFSETQ. The CDR3 reads CASSRVDRYQETQYF. As DNA, the CDR3 is TGCGCCAGCAGTCGGGTGGACAGATACCAAGAGACCCAGTACTTC.

The genes are TRBV7-6 and TRBJ2-7, with D hard to call. CDR1 is SGHVS and CDR2 is FNYEAQ in the germline V gene. The CDR3 sequence is 17 residues long. V lost 6 bases and J 2 bases, leaving 23 bases between the germline ends. CDR3 sequence reads: CASSSKIDGTGPYEQYF. As DNA, the CDR3 is TGTGCCAGCAGTTCCAAGATAGACGGAACGGGCCCCTACGAGCAGTACTTC.

This clone was seen once. The J gene is TRBJ1-3, the V gene TRBV9; D call uncertain. Germline assignment: CDR1 SGDLS and CDR2 YYNGEE. This CDR3 contains 16 residues. With 1 base removed from V and 0 bases from J, the gap between germline ends came to 11 bases. CDR3 sequence (DNA): TGTGCCAGCAGCGTATTGTCAGAGAACTCTGGAAACACCATATATTTT. It is translated as CASSVLSENSGNTIYF.

The chain recombines TRBV28 with TRBJ2-4; 9 bases align to TRBD1. Germline V gives CDR1 MDHEN, CDR2 SYDVKM. The length of the CDR3 is 16 residues. J lost 0 bases, V lost 6 bases, and 6 bases had no gene match. CDR3 amino acids: CASSLYRGLAKNIQYF. CDR3 DNA: TGTGCCAGCAGCCTCTACAGGGGGCTAGCCAAAAACATTCAGTACTTC. Using reference TRBV28 and TRBJ2-4 for the parts outside the CDR3, the full variable domain is DVKVTQSSRYLVKRTGEKVFLECVQDMDHENMFWYRQDPGLGLRLIYFSYDVKMKEKGDIPEGYSVSREKKERFSLILESASTNQTSMYLCASSLYRGLAKNIQYFGAGTRLSVL.

As for this clone: The same CDR3 is also encoded by other DNA sequences in this sample. The chain joins TRBV9 to TRBJ2-5; the match to TRBD2 covers 7 bases. V lost 0 bases to trimming and J lost 5 bases; unmatched junction nucleotides: 4. Germline loops: CDR1 SGDLS, CDR2 YYNGEE. This CDR3 comprises 14 residues. In DNA, the CDR3 is TGTGCCAGCAGCGTAGGCGGTAGCGGGGAGACCCAGTACTTC. Protein sequence: CASSVGGSGETQYF.

Only one count was recorded for this clone. CDR3 nucleotide sequence: TGTGCCAACACTCAAAGGACCTTGAACACTGAAGCTTTCTTT. It is translated as CANTQRTLNTEAFF. The chain links TRBV2 to TRBJ1-1; D unclear. This CDR3 spans 14 amino acids. V lost 10 bases, J lost 0 bases, and 15 bases lay in between. Germline CDR1 SNHLY, CDR2 FYNNEI.

A single count supports this clone. The V gene is TRBV7-9, the J gene TRBJ2-7, with 10 positions matching TRBD2. V was clipped by 5 bases and J by 0 bases; unmatched bases: 4. This CDR3 has 15 amino acids. Germline V gives CDR1 SEHNR, CDR2 FQNEAQ (reference sequence). The CDR3 DNA reads as TGTGCCAGCAGCGGGACTAGCGCCAACTCCTACGAGCAGTACTTC. Translation gives CASSGTSANSYEQYF.

The chain combines TRBV9 with TRBJ1-1; D uncertain. CDR1 is SGDLS and CDR2 is YYNGEE in the germline V gene. Trimming pared 2 bases from V and 8 bases from J, leaving 19 bases between. The CDR3 contains 15 residues. CDR3 amino acids: CASSVYAAPDGEAFF. The CDR3 DNA is TGTGCCAGCAGCGTTTATGCGGCCCCAGATGGAGAAGCTTTCTTT.

This clone was seen at least ten times. This chain connects TRBV27 to TRBJ1-2, with no clear D. The CDR3 is 13 amino acids. The V end was cut by 1 base, the J end by 9 bases, with 12 bases between. The germline gives CDR1 MNHEY, CDR2 SMNVEV (reference sequence). This CDR3 is CASSLFAGGSYTF. CDR3 nucleotide sequence: TGTGCCAGCAGTTTATTTGCAGGTGGCAGCTACACCTTC.

The sample holds a few counts of this clone. Additional DNA sequences in this sample encode the identical CDR3. The chain employs TRBV4-1 and TRBJ2-3, with 12 bases that match TRBD2. With 4 bases clipped from V and 6 bases from J, the junction kept 5 bases outside the gene matches. The length of the CDR3 is 15 residues. CDR1 and CDR2 (germline): MGHRA, YSYEKL. CDR3 in DNA: TGCGCCAGCAGCCGACTAGCGGGAGAAGGTGATACGCAGTATTTT. This encodes CASSRLAGEGDTQYF.

The gene calls are TRBV25-1 and TRBJ1-2; D unclear. Germline loops: CDR1 MGHDK, CDR2 SYGVNS. V dropped 6 bases and J dropped 2 bases, with 13 bases sitting between them. CDR3 length equals 14 residues. CDR3 nucleotides: TGTGCCAGCAGCGACGGGAAACGGAACTATGGCTACACCTTC. It translates to CASSDGKRNYGYTF.

This clone was counted only a few times. The chain's CDR3 is CASNRGQDGLGQYF. DNA for the CDR3: TGTGCCAGCAACCGGGGACAGGATGGCCTTGGGCAGTACTTC. This chain links TRBV6-5 with TRBJ2-7; TRBD1 matches 8 bases. V gave up 7 bases and J gave up 9 bases; unmatched junction bases: 14. Germline-derived CDR1 and CDR2 are MNHEY and SVGAGI. This CDR3 contains 14 residues.